One sample yielded the 20 T cell receptor beta chains listed below, sequenced in a study of human versus mouse CDR3 diversity and MHC coevolution. Profiling relied on immunoSEQ multiplex PCR, and the TCRdb table lists in-frame clones only, not all of them. The sample lists more than 60,000 clones, 85% to 95% occurring once. The sample was naive CD4+ T cells from blood. Subset reported: CD45RO-negative CD62L-positive naive CD4 T cells. The receptors originated from a person aged 25 to 69 in good health.

The V gene is TRBV27, the J gene TRBJ1-5, with 9 bases fitting TRBD1. V was pared by 10 bases and J by 11 bases, with 12 bases of the junction left unmatched. Germline assignment: CDR1 MNHEY and CDR2 SMNVEV (reference sequence). The CDR3 extends over 13 amino acids. CDR3 DNA: TGTGCCACCACAGGGGGCTGGCCCCCTGCCCAGCATTTT. As protein: CATTGGWPPAQHF.

The gene calls are TRBV30 and TRBJ1-2; 8 positions match TRBD1. V lost 0 bases to trimming and J lost 3 bases; unmatched junction nucleotides: 3. The CDR3 extends over 14 amino acids. In germline, CDR1 is GTSNPN, CDR2 SVGIG (reference sequence). The CDR3, as DNA: TGTGCCTGGAGTGTAACAGGGGGTGACTATGGCTACACCTTC. This gives the protein CAWSVTGGDYGYTF.

This chain joins TRBV18 and TRBJ2-5, with 9 bases aligning to TRBD1. Matching the DNA end better, TRBJ2-7 makes the J call doubtful. CDR3 length: 15 amino acids. Germline-derived CDR1 and CDR2 are KGHSH and LQKENI. CDR3 in DNA: TGTGCCAGCTCACCACCGACAGGGGGTCGCAACGAGCAGTACTTC. Its protein is CASSPPTGGRNEQYF.

The CDR3 region is CASIEGQGAYNEQFF. Written as DNA, the CDR3 is TGTGCCAGCATCGAGGGACAGGGGGCCTACAATGAGCAGTTCTTC. V and J are TRBV6-6 and TRBJ2-1; 11 bases are shared with TRBD1. The junction had 4 bases not matched to a gene; V was cut back by 7 bases and J by 2 bases. CDR1 is MNHNY, CDR2 SVGAGI, per germline (reference sequence). The CDR3 contains 15 residues.

The V and J genes are TRBV6-6 and TRBJ2-3, with 7 nucleotides matching TRBD2. Germline-derived CDR1 and CDR2 are MNHNY and SVGAGI (reference sequence). The CDR3 sequence is 14 residues long. V gave up 7 bases and J gave up 5 bases; unmatched junction bases: 9. The CDR3 here is CASTDYGGRDTQYF. CDR3 DNA sequence: TGTGCCAGCACAGACTACGGCGGGAGAGATACGCAGTATTTT.

V and J are TRBV5-1 and TRBJ2-3, with TRBD1 as a possible D gene (5 bases). CDR1 SGHRS and CDR2 YFSETQ come from the germline V gene. This CDR3 spans 14 amino acids. Deletions cut 4 bases from V and 1 base from J, with 10 bases between. The CDR3 DNA is TGCGCCAGCAGCCCAGGGTCGGGCACAGATACGCAGTATTTT. It is translated as CASSPGSGTDTQYF.

This clone has just one count. The chain is built from TRBV29-1 and TRBJ1-1, with D possibly matching TRBD1 (5 bases). Trimming stripped 0 bases from V and 3 bases from J, with 17 bases between. Germline V gene lookup returns CDR1 SQVTM and CDR2 ANQGSEA. The CDR3 has 16 residues. This CDR3 reads CSVEEEIGGVDTEAFF. Here the CDR3 DNA reads TGCAGCGTTGAAGAGGAGATCGGGGGAGTAGACACTGAAGCTTTCTTT. The entire variable domain, with the rest obtained from reference TRBV29-1 and TRBJ1-1, is as follows: SAVISQKPSRDICQRGTSLTIQCQVDSQVTMMFWYRQQPGQSLTLIATANQGSEATYESGFVIDKFPISRPNLTFSTLTVSNMSPEDSSIYLCSVEEEIGGVDTEAFFGQGTRLTVV.

V usage is TRBV6-1 and J usage is TRBJ2-1; tentative D call: TRBD1 (6 bases). From germline, CDR1 is MNHNS and CDR2 SASEGT. The V gene lost 6 bases and the J gene lost 1 base, with 7 bases spanning the gap. The CDR3 sequence is 13 residues long. The CDR3 bases are TGTGCCAGCAGACAGGGATCCTACAATGAGCAGTTCTTC. It translates to CASRQGSYNEQFF.

The rearrangement uses TRBV11-2 and TRBJ2-5; D is unclear. V was cut by 6 bases and J by 4 bases, with 12 bases left in between. The germline V gene encodes CDR1 SGHAT and CDR2 FQNNGV. This CDR3 spans 13 amino acids. This CDR3 is CASRGSAGETQYF. CDR3 coding DNA: TGTGCCAGCAGAGGTTCAGCAGGAGAGACCCAGTACTTC.

The chain carries TRBV7-9 and TRBJ2-7, with 7 positions matching TRBD2. The CDR3 spans 14 residues. Trimming took 5 bases from V and 6 from J; bases not matched to a gene: 10. Germline loops: CDR1 SEHNR, CDR2 FQNEAQ (reference sequence). The CDR3 DNA reads TGTGCCAGCAGCCGAAGGACTAGTTACTCCGAGCAGTACTTC. Translation: CASSRRTSYSEQYF.

The V call is TRBV5-8, the J call TRBJ1-2; a weak D match, TRBD1 (5 bases). The CDR3 is 16 residues long. Trimming shortened V by 0 bases and J by 0 bases, and 12 bases separated the two germline ends. Germline loops: CDR1 SGHTS, CDR2 YDEGEE. For the CDR3, the DNA is TGTGCCAGCAGCTTGGATACAGGCAAACCTAACTATGGCTACACCTTC. This codes for CASSLDTGKPNYGYTF.

The rearrangement links TRBV28 to TRBJ1-6, with D maybe TRBD1 (6 bases). Looked up from germline, CDR1 is MDHEN and CDR2 is SYDVKM. Trimming removed 6 bases at V and 1 base at J, with 7 bases between. This CDR3 is built from 14 residues. This CDR3 reads CASSTGSYNSPLHF. CDR3 nucleotide sequence: TGTGCCAGCAGCACAGGGTCCTATAATTCACCCCTCCACTTT.

The chain has TRBV6-5 and TRBJ2-7, with 9 bases that match TRBD1. This CDR3 is 13 amino acids long. Germline lookup yields CDR1 MNHEY and CDR2 SVGAGI. Trimming at V came to 5 bases and at J to 6 bases, leaving 5 bases not matched to a gene. The CDR3 DNA is TGTGCCAGCAGTCCCGGGACAGGGCGCGAGCAGTACTTC. The encoded protein is CASSPGTGREQYF.

This chain links TRBV9 with TRBJ2-1; weak D call: TRBD2 (5 bases). CDR1 is SGDLS, CDR2 YYNGEE, per germline. The CDR3 runs 15 residues. Between the trimmed V and J ends, which lost 0 bases and 4 bases, there was a span of 11 bases. The CDR3 loop reads CASSVAGESYNEQFF. Here the CDR3 DNA reads TGTGCCAGCAGCGTAGCTGGGGAGTCTTACAATGAGCAGTTCTTC.

The V and J genes are TRBV13 and TRBJ1-1; TRBD1 matches 10 bases. Germline-derived CDR1 and CDR2 are PRHDT and FYEKMQ (reference sequence). V trimming: 5 bases; J trimming: 0 bases; junction bases outside the gene matches: 9. The CDR3 length is 17 residues. The CDR3 DNA reads TGTGCCAGCAGCCCCGGACAGGGGGTTCCGGTGAACACTGAAGCTTTCTTT. It encodes CASSPGQGVPVNTEAFF. Full variable domain (rest looked up from reference TRBV13 and TRBJ1-1): AAGVIQSPRHLIKEKRETATLKCYPIPRHDTVYWYQQGPGQDPQFLISFYEKMQSDKGSIPDRFSAQQFSDYHSELNMSSLELGDSALYFCASSPGQGVPVNTEAFFGQGTRLTVV.

V usage is TRBV5-1 and J usage is TRBJ2-7, with D possibly matching TRBD1 (6 bases). V lost 2 bases and J 2 bases, leaving 8 bases between the germline ends. The CDR3 totals 13 residues. Germline lookup yields CDR1 SGHRS and CDR2 YFSETQ. The CDR3, as DNA: TGCGCCAGCAGCTTCGACAGGACCTACGAGCAGTACTTC. Residues: CASSFDRTYEQYF.

The chain links TRBV9 to TRBJ2-5; 11 nucleotides match TRBD2. CDR3 length: 15 residues. The J segment lost 4 bases and the V segment lost 2 bases, leaving 4 bases of the junction unmatched. Germline V gives CDR1 SGDLS, CDR2 YYNGEE. CDR3 region: CASSVLGTSGETQYF. As DNA, the CDR3 is TGTGCCAGCAGCGTCCTCGGGACTAGCGGAGAGACCCAGTACTTC. The variable domain in full, with the rest retrieved from reference TRBV9 and TRBJ2-5, is DSGVTQTPKHLITATGQRVTLRCSPRSGDLSVYWYQQSLDQGLQFLIQYYNGEERAKGNILERFSAQQFPDLHSELNLSSLELGDSALYFCASSVLGTSGETQYFGPGTRLLVL.

This clone was found a few times. The chain combines TRBV2 with TRBJ2-1, with 9 positions matching TRBD1. The CDR3 runs to 15 residues. The J segment lost 7 bases and the V segment lost 9 bases, leaving 13 bases of the junction unmatched. Germline lookup yields CDR1 SNHLY and CDR2 FYNNEI. CDR3 sequence: CARRWGQGDPNEQFF. The CDR3 DNA reads as TGTGCCAGACGTTGGGGACAGGGAGACCCTAATGAGCAGTTCTTC.

This sequence joins TRBV6-5 and TRBJ2-5; TRBD1 matches at 7 bases. CDR3 length: 14 residues. Germline assignment: CDR1 MNHEY and CDR2 SVGAGI. V was pared by 3 bases and J by 2 bases, with 3 bases of the junction left unmatched. The CDR3 here is CASSYGTEQETQYF. CDR3 nucleotides: TGTGCCAGCAGTTATGGGACAGAGCAAGAGACCCAGTACTTC.

The chain carries TRBV7-9 and TRBJ2-5; a weak D match, TRBD1 (6 bases). Trimming cost V 4 bases and J 10 bases, with 16 bases left between them. Germline CDR1 is SEHNR and CDR2 is FQNEAQ (reference sequence). This CDR3 has 13 amino acids. The CDR3 DNA reads as TGTGCCAGCAGCTACCCGGGACAAGGTTTCCAGTACTTC. Translated: CASSYPGQGFQYF.